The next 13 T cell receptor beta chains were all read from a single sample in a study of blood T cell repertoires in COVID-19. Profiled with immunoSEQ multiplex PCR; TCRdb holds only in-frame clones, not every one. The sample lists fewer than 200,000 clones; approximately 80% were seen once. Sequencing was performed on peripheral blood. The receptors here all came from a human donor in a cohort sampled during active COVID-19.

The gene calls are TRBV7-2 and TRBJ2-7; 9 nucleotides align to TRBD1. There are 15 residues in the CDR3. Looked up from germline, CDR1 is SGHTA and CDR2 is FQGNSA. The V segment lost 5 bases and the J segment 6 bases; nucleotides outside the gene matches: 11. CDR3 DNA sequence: TGTGCCAGCAGCGGAAAGGGACAGGGTGGTAGCGAGCAGTACTTC. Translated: CASSGKGQGGSEQYF. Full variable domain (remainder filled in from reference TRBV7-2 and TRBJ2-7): GAGVSQSPSNKVTEKGKDVELRCDPISGHTALYWYRQSLGQGLEFLIYFQGNSAPDKSGLPSDRFSAERTGGSVSTLTIQRTQQEDSAVYLCASSGKGQGGSEQYFGPGTRLTVT.

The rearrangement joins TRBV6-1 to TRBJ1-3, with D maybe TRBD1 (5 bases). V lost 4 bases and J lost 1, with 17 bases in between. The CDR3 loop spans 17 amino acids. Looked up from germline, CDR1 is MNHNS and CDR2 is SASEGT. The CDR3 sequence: CASSGSAGQTSGNTIYF. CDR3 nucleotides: TGTGCCAGCAGTGGGAGCGCCGGACAAACTTCTGGAAACACCATATATTTT.

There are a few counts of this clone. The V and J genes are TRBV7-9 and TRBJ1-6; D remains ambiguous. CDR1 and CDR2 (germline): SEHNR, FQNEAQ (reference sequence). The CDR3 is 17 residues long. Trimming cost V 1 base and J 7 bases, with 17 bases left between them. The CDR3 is CASSLGEGGPANSPLHF. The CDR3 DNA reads TGTGCCAGCAGCTTAGGCGAAGGAGGGCCGGCGAATTCACCCCTCCACTTT.

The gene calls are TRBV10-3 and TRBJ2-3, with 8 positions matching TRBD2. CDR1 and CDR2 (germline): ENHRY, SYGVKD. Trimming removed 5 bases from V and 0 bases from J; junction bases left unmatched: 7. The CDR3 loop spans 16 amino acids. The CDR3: CAISLGGGPSTDTQYF. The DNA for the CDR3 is TGTGCCATCAGTCTGGGCGGGGGGCCTAGCACAGATACGCAGTATTTT.

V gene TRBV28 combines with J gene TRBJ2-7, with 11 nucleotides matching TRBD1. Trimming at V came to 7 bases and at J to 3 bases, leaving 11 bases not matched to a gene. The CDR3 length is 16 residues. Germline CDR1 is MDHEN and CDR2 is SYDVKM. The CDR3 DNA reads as TGTGCCAGCACCCCTGGGGGGACAGGGGGGAACTACGAGCAGTACTTC. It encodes CASTPGGTGGNYEQYF.

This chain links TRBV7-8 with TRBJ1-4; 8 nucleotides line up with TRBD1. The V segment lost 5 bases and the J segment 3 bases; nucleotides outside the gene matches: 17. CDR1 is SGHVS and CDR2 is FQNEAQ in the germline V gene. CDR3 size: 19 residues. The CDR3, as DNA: TGTGCCAGCAGCCGAGGGACAGGTCAGGTCTGGCTGGCTAATGAAAAACTGTTTTTT. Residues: CASSRGTGQVWLANEKLFF.

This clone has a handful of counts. Here the CDR3 DNA reads TGTGCCAGCAGCCCATCCCCAGGGTTCGAGCAGTACTTC. Translating it yields CASSPSPGFEQYF. The chain employs TRBV16 and TRBJ2-7, with a possible D match to TRBD1 (5 bases). V was trimmed by 4 bases and J by 6 bases, leaving 13 bases between them. CDR1 is KGHSY, CDR2 FQNENV, per germline. The CDR3 is 13 residues long.

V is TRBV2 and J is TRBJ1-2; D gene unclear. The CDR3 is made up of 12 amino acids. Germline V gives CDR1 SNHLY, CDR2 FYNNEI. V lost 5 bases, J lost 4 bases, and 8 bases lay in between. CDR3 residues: CASSNSRYGYTF. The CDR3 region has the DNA TGTGCCAGCAGTAACAGCCGCTATGGCTACACCTTC.

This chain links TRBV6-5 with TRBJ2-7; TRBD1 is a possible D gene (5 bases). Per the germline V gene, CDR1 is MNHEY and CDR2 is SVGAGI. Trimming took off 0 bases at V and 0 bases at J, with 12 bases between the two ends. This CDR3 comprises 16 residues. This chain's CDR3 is CASSYSEQAYSYEQYF. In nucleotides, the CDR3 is TGTGCCAGCAGTTACTCGGAACAGGCGTACTCCTACGAGCAGTACTTC.

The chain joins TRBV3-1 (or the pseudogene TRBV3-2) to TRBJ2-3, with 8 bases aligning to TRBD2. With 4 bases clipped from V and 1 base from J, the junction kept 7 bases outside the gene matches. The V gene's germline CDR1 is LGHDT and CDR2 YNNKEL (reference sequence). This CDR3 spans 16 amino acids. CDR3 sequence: CASSRWSGSGTDTQYF. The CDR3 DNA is TGTGCCAGCAGCCGGTGGAGCGGGAGTGGCACAGATACGCAGTATTTT.

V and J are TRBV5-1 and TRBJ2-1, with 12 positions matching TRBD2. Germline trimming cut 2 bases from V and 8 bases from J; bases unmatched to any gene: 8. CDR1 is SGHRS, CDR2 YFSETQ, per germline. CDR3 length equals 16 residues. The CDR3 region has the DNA TGCGCCAGCAGCTTACCTGCTAGCGGGGGGGCGGATGAGCAGTTCTTC. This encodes CASSLPASGGADEQFF.

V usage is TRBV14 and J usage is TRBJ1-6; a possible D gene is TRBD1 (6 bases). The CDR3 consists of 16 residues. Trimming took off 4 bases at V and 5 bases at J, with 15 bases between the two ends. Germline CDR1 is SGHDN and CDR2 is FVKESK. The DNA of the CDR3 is TGTGCCAGCAGCCCCGTAGGGGGAATCGATAATTCACCCCTCCACTTT. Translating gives CASSPVGGIDNSPLHF.

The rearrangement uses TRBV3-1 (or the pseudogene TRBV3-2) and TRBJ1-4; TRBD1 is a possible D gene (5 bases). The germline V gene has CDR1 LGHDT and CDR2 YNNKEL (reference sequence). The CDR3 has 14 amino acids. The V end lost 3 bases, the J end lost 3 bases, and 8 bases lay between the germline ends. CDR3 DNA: TGTGCCAGCAGCCAGACAGTTTCTAATGAAAAACTGTTTTTT. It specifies CASSQTVSNEKLFF.